These 18 T cell receptor beta chains were all obtained from the same sample, sequenced in a study of blood T cells in healthy people across ages. A second PCR of roughly 7 to 11 cycles used a sample-barcoded 5' primer and a J-beta primer mix. Each CDR3 protein gets one entry after TCRdb re-called the 5' RACE reads with MiXCR. The sample includes about 670,000 distinct CDR3 sequences, roughly two fifths of them seen just once. The specimen sequenced was blood. These receptor sequences come from a man at least 80 years old in good health.

This clonotype was seen a handful of times. V is TRBV6-5 and J is TRBJ2-2; 14 nucleotides agree with TRBD2. With 6 bases clipped from V and 4 bases from J, the junction kept 13 bases outside the gene matches. The CDR3 has 19 residues. The germline CDR1 and CDR2 sequences are MNHEY and SVGAGI. The CDR3 DNA reads as TGTGCCAGCAGCTACGGGACTAGCGGGAGAGGTCGCCCCACCGGGGAGCTGTTTTTT. Translating it yields CASSYGTSGRGRPTGELFF.

This clonotype was seen a few times. The V gene is TRBV20-1, the J gene TRBJ2-7, with TRBD1 matching over 7 bases. This CDR3 comprises 14 residues. Germline CDR1 and CDR2: DFQATT and SNEGSKA (reference sequence). V was clipped by 5 bases and J by 4 bases; unmatched bases: 11. CDR3 sequence reads: CSAVYRDRLYEQYF. As DNA, the CDR3 is TGCAGTGCTGTCTACCGGGACAGATTATACGAGCAGTACTTC.

This clonotype was counted between two and nine times. The rearrangement uses TRBV11-2 and TRBJ2-1; unclear D gene. The CDR3 is made up of 13 amino acids. Germline CDR1 and CDR2: SGHAT and FQNNGV. With 7 bases removed from V and 7 bases from J, the gap between germline ends came to 14 bases. Here the CDR3 DNA reads TGTGCCAGCACCCTTAATATCATTAATGAGCAGTTCTTC. Translation: CASTLNIINEQFF.

The chain combines TRBV6-4 with TRBJ1-6; D remains ambiguous. The germline CDR1 and CDR2 sequences are MRHNA and SNTAGT. V gave up 0 bases and J gave up 7 bases, with 10 bases separating them. This CDR3 is built from 15 residues. The CDR3 coding sequence is TGTGCCAGCAGTGACTCGGCTGATACCAATTCACCCCTCCACTTT. Translation gives CASSDSADTNSPLHF.

The gene calls are TRBV5-5 and TRBJ2-1; a weak D match, TRBD1 (5 bases). V was trimmed by 4 bases and J by 5 bases, leaving 10 bases between them. CDR1 and CDR2 (germline): SGHKS, YYEKEE (reference sequence). The CDR3 has 13 residues. The CDR3: CASSATANNEQFF. CDR3 DNA: TGTGCCAGCAGCGCGACAGCCAACAATGAGCAGTTCTTC.

The chain carries TRBV29-1 and TRBJ2-7; D might be TRBD2 (5 bases). CDR3 length equals 12 residues. Germline CDR1 and CDR2: SQVTM and ANQGSEA. V lost 6 bases and J lost 0, with 9 bases in between. The CDR3 spells CSVRADSYEQYF. CDR3 DNA: TGCAGCGTGCGGGCAGACTCCTACGAGCAGTACTTC.

V usage is TRBV20-1 and J usage is TRBJ2-5, with 9 bases fitting TRBD1. The trim removed 3 bases at V and 5 bases at J, leaving 7 bases unmatched. The CDR3 spans 14 residues. Germline CDR1 reads DFQATT; CDR2 reads SNEGSKA (reference sequence). Here the CDR3 reads CSASLQGARETQYF. CDR3 bases: TGCAGTGCTAGTTTACAGGGGGCGAGGGAGACCCAGTACTTC.

The chain carries TRBV14 and TRBJ2-4; D unclear. Germline-derived CDR1 and CDR2 are SGHDN and FVKESK. Deletions cut 0 bases from V and 13 bases from J, with 10 bases between. The CDR3 is 12 amino acids. The CDR3 is CASSQDWDRQYF. CDR3 nucleotides: TGTGCCAGCAGCCAAGATTGGGATAGGCAGTACTTC.

This clonotype appeared a few times. The chain has TRBV4-3 and TRBJ1-5; D gene unclear. V lost 0 bases to trimming and J lost 5 bases, with 11 bases between them. The germline V gene encodes CDR1 LGHNA and CDR2 YSLEER. CDR3 length: 15 amino acids. This CDR3 is CASSQDLGGYQPQHF. In DNA form, the CDR3 reads TGCGCCAGCAGCCAAGATTTGGGCGGGTATCAGCCCCAGCATTTT.

This clonotype came up many times. V and J are TRBV29-1 and TRBJ2-5, with TRBD2 matching 8 bases. The CDR3 extends over 12 amino acids. Germline CDR1 is SQVTM and CDR2 is ANQGSEA. Unmatched junction bases numbered 3, after V lost 5 bases and J lost 4 bases. Written as DNA, the CDR3 is TGCAGCGTTCGGGAGGGTCGAGAGACCCAGTACTTC. It codes for CSVREGRETQYF.

This chain joins TRBV7-9 and TRBJ2-5; 9 nucleotides agree with TRBD1. Germline V CDR1 and CDR2: SEHNR, FQNEAQ (reference sequence). This CDR3 contains 14 residues. V was clipped by 4 bases and J by 5 bases; unmatched bases: 5. CDR3 sequence reads: CASSSGTGMETQYF. In DNA, the CDR3 is TGTGCCAGCAGCTCCGGGACAGGGATGGAGACCCAGTACTTC. Supplemented by reference TRBV7-9 and TRBJ2-5, the full variable domain reads DTGVSQNPRHKITKRGQNVTFRCDPISEHNRLYWYRQTLGQGPEFLTYFQNEAQLEKSRLLSDRFSAERPKGSFSTLEIQRTEQGDSAMYLCASSSGTGMETQYFGPGTRLLVL.

The V and J genes are TRBV12-3 or TRBV12-4 and TRBJ2-7, with D possibly TRBD2 on 5 matching bases. This CDR3 is built from 14 residues. V was shortened by 5 bases and J by 5 bases, with 16 bases between the two germline ends. The CDR3 DNA reads TGTGCCAGCAGTGTACGCGGGCCTGCCCACGAGCAGTACTTC. This encodes CASSVRGPAHEQYF.

This chain links TRBV12-3 or TRBV12-4 with TRBJ2-3, with 8 nucleotides matching TRBD1. CDR3 length equals 16 residues. V gave up 6 bases and J gave up 4 bases; unmatched junction bases: 12. CDR3 coding DNA: TGTGCCAGCAGACCCACCGGGACAGGTAGTCCAGATACGCAGTATTTT. As protein: CASRPTGTGSPDTQYF.

The table lists this clonotype with a count of one. The rearrangement uses TRBV25-1 and TRBJ1-5; TRBD1 is a possible D gene (5 bases). The length of the CDR3 is 14 residues. Trimming took off 2 bases at V and 3 bases at J, with 8 bases between the two ends. CDR1 is MGHDK and CDR2 is SYGVNS in the germline V gene. The CDR3 is CASSEDSPNQPQHF. The CDR3 DNA reads as TGTGCCAGCAGTGAAGACAGCCCCAATCAGCCCCAGCATTTT.

The chain links TRBV6-2 or TRBV6-3 to TRBJ1-5; D is uncertain. Germline V lookup: CDR1 MNHEY, CDR2 SVGEGT. Trimming pared 6 bases from V and 7 bases from J, leaving 10 bases between. This CDR3 contains 12 residues. CDR3 bases: TGTGCCAGCAGGGAAGGTGGACAGCCCCAGCATTTT. Protein product: CASREGGQPQHF.

In its sample, this clonotype was seen a few times. The gene calls are TRBV18 and TRBJ2-4; D is unclear. The DNA matches TRBJ2-5 better at its end, which makes the J call doubtful. The CDR3 extends over 13 amino acids. Germline V gene data show CDR1 as KGHSH and CDR2 as LQKENI. The CDR3, as DNA: TGTGCCAGCTCAAACGGAGAGCGAGAGACCCAGTACTTC. It translates to CASSNGERETQYF.

The V gene is TRBV7-2, the J gene TRBJ2-7; tentative D call: TRBD1 (6 bases). The CDR3 consists of 17 residues. Trimming stripped 4 bases from V and 7 bases from J, with 26 bases between. The germline V gene encodes CDR1 SGHTA and CDR2 FQGNSA. The CDR3 DNA sequence: TGTGCCAGCAGCTCTACGGTCCAGGGGCGGTCCTACAATGAGCAGTACTTC. Its protein product is CASSSTVQGRSYNEQYF.

V gene TRBV13 combines with J gene TRBJ2-7, with a weak D call TRBD2 (5 bases). V was pared by 0 bases and J by 0 bases, with 12 bases between. Germline V gene data show CDR1 as PRHDT and CDR2 as FYEKMQ (reference sequence). The length of the CDR3 is 16 residues. CDR3 DNA sequence: TGTGCCAGCAGCTTAGGCCCCGGGAAGAACTCCTACGAGCAGTACTTC. Translated: CASSLGPGKNSYEQYF.